One sample yielded the 4 T cell receptor beta chains listed below, sequenced in a study of control samples from healthy donors and cancer patients. Only in-frame clones appear in the TCRdb table, and some are missing; sequencing was by immunoSEQ multiplex PCR. The sample has over 100,000 clones; about 90% are singletons. Sequencing was done on a sample of blood. These receptors were collected from a woman aged 45-65 years in good health.

This chain uses TRBV5-6 with TRBJ1-5; the D gene is possibly TRBD1 (5 bases). Per the germline V gene, CDR1 is SGHDT and CDR2 is YYEEEE. The CDR3 has 15 residues. Trimming removed 4 bases from V and 0 bases from J, with 11 bases in between. The CDR3 region has the DNA TGTGCCAGCAGCGAACAGGCCTATAGCAATCAGCCCCAGCATTTT. Amino acid sequence: CASSEQAYSNQPQHF.

V and J are TRBV28 and TRBJ1-2; no clear D. CDR1 and CDR2 (germline): MDHEN, SYDVKM. V was shortened by 5 bases and J by 4 bases, with 14 bases between the two germline ends. CDR3 length: 14 residues. The DNA of the CDR3 is TGTGCCAGCAGTCCCCCGGAGGACCTCTATGGCTACACCTTC. As protein: CASSPPEDLYGYTF.

CDR3: CASSPDTNEKLFF. The CDR3 DNA reads as TGTGCCAGCTCACCAGACACAAATGAAAAACTGTTTTTT. The chain uses TRBV18 and TRBJ1-4; D is uncertain. Germline V lookup: CDR1 KGHSH, CDR2 LQKENI. V lost 2 bases and J 5 bases, leaving 6 bases between the germline ends. The CDR3 is made up of 13 amino acids.

This chain uses TRBV9 with TRBJ1-2; D may be TRBD1 (5 bases). V was clipped by 0 bases and J by 0 bases, with 12 bases between them. Germline CDR1 is SGDLS and CDR2 is YYNGEE. The CDR3 consists of 16 residues. CDR3 in amino acids: CASSVGGPQANYGYTF. In DNA form, the CDR3 reads TGTGCCAGCAGCGTAGGGGGCCCTCAAGCTAACTATGGCTACACCTTC.